This T cell receptor (beta chain) emerged from a study of naive and memory T cell subsets. Findings of the study overall: In naive cells, over 95% of TCR sequences were seen only once. Expression changes during T cell differentiation may affect RNA-based TCR counts.

With regard to this clonotype: As yet, its antigen is unknown.

Cells stained for CD3, CD4, CD8, CD45RA, CD27 and viability were sorted into four CD45RA/CD27 subsets. V was trimmed by 7 bases and J by 3 bases, leaving 9 bases between them. The CDR3 covers 11 residues. CDR1 SQVTM and CDR2 ANQGSEA come from the germline V gene. An equimolar mix of two oligonucleotides served as the beta constant-region primer for TRBC1 and TRBC2. Nested alpha and beta constant-region primers with the SP2 primer drove four PCR rounds on ligated cDNA. The cDNA 3' end received a ligated single-stranded oligonucleotide carrying the SP2 primer and a 12-nucleotide UMI. TCRdb reanalysed the UMI-ligation and nested PCR reads using MiXCR and keeps one entry per CDR3 protein. There are 100,000 to 150,000 distinct CDR3 sequences in the sample; roughly 36% occur only once, and approximately 0.9% lies in the top ten.

The TCR sequence derives from a human donor in good health. Sequenced input: central memory CD4+ T cells from blood. The chain carries TRBV29-1 and TRBJ1-1, with D unresolved. The CDR3 spells CSAERDTEAFF. The CDR3 DNA follows: TGCAGCGCAGAGAGGGACACTGAAGCTTTCTTT.